These 17 T cell receptor beta chains came from one sample sequenced in a study of neurological immune-mediated disorders. TCRdb reanalysed the 5' RACE reads using MiXCR and keeps one entry per CDR3 protein. The sample shows 50,000 to 65,000 distinct CDR3 sequences, 4% to 6% of them seen only once. Sequencing was done on a sample of PBMCs. Receptors originate from a woman between 50 and 59 years old with multiple sclerosis.

This clonotype was recorded many times. This chain links TRBV24-1 with TRBJ2-7, with 7 bases aligning to TRBD1. This CDR3 contains 12 residues. Germline V CDR1 and CDR2: KGHDR, SFDVKD. J gave up 7 bases and V 6 bases, and 5 bases lay outside the gene matches. CDR3: CATSRTGWEQYV. Written as DNA, the CDR3 is TGTGCCACCAGTAGGACAGGTTGGGAGCAGTACGTC.

This clonotype was found many times. The chain links TRBV5-1 to TRBJ2-1, with 9 bases fitting TRBD2. The length of the CDR3 is 15 residues. The germline V gene has CDR1 SGHRS and CDR2 YFSETQ. After removal of 2 bases from V and 8 bases from J, the junction contained 8 bases not matched to a gene. As DNA, the CDR3 is TGCGCCAGCAGCTTTAGCGGGGGAGGCGTGGATGAGCAGTTCTTC. The encoded protein is CASSFSGGGVDEQFF.

This clonotype has only one observation. This may be a read error, as it is one base from a much larger clone. The missing conserved phenylalanine or tryptophan at the end of this CDR3 makes a read error likely. J is TRBJ1-1 and V is TRBV29-1, with TRBD1 matching 8 bases. Looked up from germline, CDR1 is SQVTM and CDR2 is ANQGSEA. This CDR3 contains 11 residues. The CDR3 here is CSHQGATEAFS. The CDR3 DNA follows: TGCAGTCATCAGGGGGCCACTGAAGCTTTCTCT.

In its sample, this clonotype was seen many times. This chain links TRBV9 with TRBJ2-7, with 7 bases identical to TRBD1. The CDR3 consists of 15 residues. Trimming took 4 bases from V and 2 from J; bases not matched to a gene: 9. CDR1 is SGDLS and CDR2 is YYNGEE in the germline V gene. CDR3 loop: CASSPPTGKPYEQYV. Written as DNA, the CDR3 is TGTGCCAGCAGCCCCCCGACAGGGAAACCCTACGAGCAGTACGTC.

This clonotype appeared many times. This rearrangement joins TRBV9 to TRBJ2-2; 10 nucleotides line up with TRBD1. This CDR3 spans 17 amino acids. Germline assignment: CDR1 SGDLS and CDR2 YYNGEE. The ends lost 0 bases at V and 4 bases at J; junction bases unmatched: 6. CDR3 nucleotide sequence: TGTGCCAGCAGCGTAGACCCCAGGACAGGGGGCACCGGGGAGCTGTTTTTT. It translates to CASSVDPRTGGTGELFF.

This clonotype showed up many times. This sequence joins TRBV12-3 or TRBV12-4 and TRBJ1-2; 8 bases match TRBD1. The CDR3 covers 15 residues. V shed 4 bases and J 6 bases; nucleotides not matched to a gene: 10. In nucleotides, the CDR3 is TGTGCCAGCAGTTGGTCCCGGGACAGGATCAATGGCTACACCTTC. It codes for CASSWSRDRINGYTF.

The CDR3 loop reads CASSPSAVQETQYF. In DNA, the CDR3 is TGTGCCAGCTCACCAAGCGCGGTACAAGAGACCCAGTACTTC. The V gene is TRBV18, the J gene TRBJ2-5; no firm D call. The CDR3 is 14 residues long. Germline V gene lookup returns CDR1 KGHSH and CDR2 LQKENI. Trimming pared 2 bases from V and 2 bases from J, leaving 9 bases between. Together with reference TRBV18 and TRBJ2-5, the CDR3 gives the full variable domain: NAGVMQNPRHLVRRRGQEARLRCSPMKGHSHVYWYRQLPEEGLKFMVYLQKENIIDESGMPKERFSAEFPKEGPSILRIQQVVRGDSAAYFCASSPSAVQETQYFGPGTRLLVL.

This clonotype was found many times. V is TRBV4-2 and J is TRBJ2-1, with 9 bases identical to TRBD2. CDR3 length: 16 residues. The V gene end was trimmed by 0 bases and the J gene end by 8 bases; junction bases not matched to a gene: 8. In germline, CDR1 is LGHNA, CDR2 YNFKEQ. CDR3 protein: CASSQDWAGGPDEQFF. The CDR3 region has the DNA TGTGCCAGCAGCCAAGATTGGGCGGGGGGGCCGGATGAGCAGTTCTTC.

This clonotype is termed medium-sized (0.01 to 0.1%). The chain joins TRBV12-3 or TRBV12-4 to TRBJ1-4; D may be TRBD1 (6 bases). Trimming stripped 5 bases from V and 4 bases from J, with 14 bases between. This CDR3 region has 15 residues. CDR3 residues: CASSRGQKHNEKLFF. In DNA, the CDR3 is TGTGCCAGCAGTCGAGGACAGAAACATAATGAAAAACTGTTTTTT.

At least ten counts were recorded for this clonotype. V and J are TRBV12-3 or TRBV12-4 and TRBJ1-1; 8 bases agree with TRBD1. The CDR3 runs 13 residues. V shed 3 bases, J shed 12 bases, and the junction held 9 bases outside the gene matches. The CDR3 DNA reads TGTGCCAGCAGTTTTTCCCAGGGGGCGGAAACTTTCTTT. It codes for CASSFSQGAETFF.

This clonotype was seen repeatedly, ten times or more. The chain employs TRBV29-1 and TRBJ1-6; maybe TRBD1 (5 bases). The CDR3 extends over 13 amino acids. The V gene's germline CDR1 is SQVTM and CDR2 ANQGSEA. Trimming took off 6 bases at V and 10 bases at J, with 16 bases between the two ends. CDR3 in amino acids: CSVSQGGGSPLHF. CDR3 nucleotide sequence: TGCAGCGTAAGTCAGGGAGGTGGCTCACCCCTCCACTTT. Full variable domain (outside the CDR3, taken from reference TRBV29-1 and TRBJ1-6): SAVISQKPSRDICQRGTSLTIQCQVDSQVTMMFWYRQQPGQSLTLIATANQGSEATYESGFVIDKFPISRPNLTFSTLTVSNMSPEDSSIYLCSVSQGGGSPLHFGNGTRLTVT.

This clonotype was seen ten or more times. The chain joins TRBV7-6 to TRBJ2-7, with 10 nucleotides matching TRBD2. Trimming removed 6 bases from V and 3 bases from J; junction bases left unmatched: 5. Looked up from germline, CDR1 is SGHVS and CDR2 is FNYEAQ. The CDR3 covers 14 residues. CDR3 bases: TGTGCCAGCAGTCTTAGCGGGGGGAGCTACGAGCAGTACTTC. Translated: CASSLSGGSYEQYF.

The table lists this clonotype with many counts. The CDR3 here is CASRDDSASNEQYF. CDR3 sequence (DNA): TGTGCCAGCAGGGACGACAGTGCCAGCAACGAGCAGTACTTC. This chain uses TRBV28 with TRBJ2-7; D possibly corresponds to TRBD1 (5 bases). This CDR3 region has 14 residues. V lost 6 bases to trimming and J lost 5 bases, with 17 bases between them. Germline V gene lookup returns CDR1 MDHEN and CDR2 SYDVKM.

This clonotype was detected many times. The rearrangement links TRBV6-5 to TRBJ2-1, with TRBD1 matching over 12 bases. The junction had 5 bases not matched to a gene; V was cut back by 5 bases and J by 9 bases. The CDR3 runs to 14 residues. CDR1 and CDR2 from the germline V gene are MNHEY and SVGAGI. CDR3 protein: CASSTGTGGFEQFF. Written as DNA, the CDR3 is TGTGCCAGCAGTACCGGGACAGGGGGCTTTGAGCAGTTCTTC.

This clonotype was observed at least ten times. The V call is TRBV7-3, the J call TRBJ2-7; D gene unclear. Germline-derived CDR1 and CDR2 are SGHTA and FQGTGA. V lost 2 bases, J lost 6 bases, and 11 bases lay in between. The CDR3 contains 13 residues. CDR3 bases: TGTGCCAGCAGCTTAGACAATCGCTCCGAGCAGTACTTC. The encoded protein is CASSLDNRSEQYF. The full variable domain, in which reference TRBV7-3 and TRBJ2-7 provide the parts outside the CDR3, is GAGVSQTPSNKVTEKGKYVELRCDPISGHTALYWYRQSLGQGPEFLIYFQGTGAADDSGLPNDRFFAVRPEGSVSTLKIQRTERGDSAVYLCASSLDNRSEQYFGPGTRLTVT.

The chain joins TRBV6-2 or TRBV6-3 to TRBJ2-7; D might be TRBD2 (5 bases). This CDR3 spans 14 amino acids. CDR1 is MNHEY, CDR2 SVGEGT, per germline. V was shortened by 3 bases and J by 5 bases, with 14 bases between the two germline ends. The DNA of the CDR3 is TGTGCCAGCAGTTATGACTATTTGGCGAACGAGCAGTACTTC. It specifies CASSYDYLANEQYF.

This clonotype is medium-sized within its sample. V usage is TRBV7-9 and J usage is TRBJ2-3; the D gene is possibly TRBD1 (5 bases). Germline-derived CDR1 and CDR2 are SEHNR and FQNEAQ (reference sequence). Deletions cut 5 bases from V and 2 bases from J, with 14 bases between. This CDR3 contains 15 residues. CDR3 nucleotides: TGTGCCAGCAGCACCCACAGGAGCTCCACAGATACGCAGTATTTT. This translates into CASSTHRSSTDTQYF.